The sequence of this T cell receptor beta chain was determined in a study of shared clonotypes between healthy human individuals (dated by TCRdb to about 2020). About the investigation overall: The cohort comprised two women and a few men aged 18 to 49 years. For each donor, CD4 naive and CD4 memory were each given three plates, CD8 naive was given two plates, and CD8 memory was given one plate. To estimate repertoire size and how much clonotypes are shared between individuals, the study performed deep sequencing of blood TCR repertoires from roughly five healthy adults. Different laboratories and diverse techniques were used to prepare libraries and sequence TCR repertoires, to increase sequencing depth and limit assay-specific biases. Between about 0.85 and 10 billion PBMCs per donor were obtained by leukapheresis.

TCR CDR3 regions were amplified from genomic DNA by multiplex PCR using the deep immunoSEQ assay. For each cell subset, the extracted genomic DNA was distributed evenly across all wells of several immunoSEQ 96-well plates, and each plate served as one replicate. For sorted subsets, each replicate PCR was loaded with roughly 190 ng genomic DNA, equivalent to 30,000 to 35,000 T cell genomes. The purified libraries were quantified using a Qubit 3.0 fluorometer, sized with a Bioanalyzer 2100, and then quantified again using the KAPA Library Quantification kit. A separate single-read 150-cycle Illumina NextSeq 550 flow cell was used to sequence each immunoSEQ 96-well plate. Processing in the source paper ran as follows. Because the immunoSEQ output included only junctional sequences and no quality scores, the filtering could not be the same as the filtering used for full-length reads. To assign V/J genes and CDR3, sequences were annotated using PyIR, a Python wrapper for IgBLAST v1.9, with IMGT germline references. Reads were filtered out if the reads had weak V/J assignments (E-value above 1e-6), no CDR3, stop codons, out-of-frame junctions, or ambiguous translated residues. V3J clonotypes were defined as sequences sharing an identical inferred V gene, J gene, and CDR3 amino acid sequence. Percentage overlap between repertoires was computed as shared unique clonotypes divided by the size of the smaller repertoire. Richness of each repertoire was evaluated using RTK rarefaction, the Chao1 estimator, and Recon v2.1 estimates of unobserved clonotypes. OLGA was used to compute generation probabilities for all TCRbeta clonotypes that the gDNA method yielded from a handful of donors. As stored in TCRdb, this immuneACCESS dataset retains in-frame rearrangements with V and J assigned. A fraction of the clones does not appear; measured against another copy, unresolved V genes explain less than half of the discrepancy, and the remainder lacks a known reason. The V and J calls and the clone size are those of that table, but D and trimming were determined from the DNA. This sample is represented by around 640,000 clones; approximately 96% of them were singletons. The ten largest clones capture 0.11% of the sample.

The germline V gene (reference sequence) sets CDR1 to MNHEY and CDR2 to SMNVEV. At the junction V is shortened by 8 bases and J by 3 bases, with 14 bases in between. The CDR3 numbers 14 residues from cysteine through phenylalanine. The DNA shown is the 42-base CDR3, in frame from base 1. CD8 naive samples were obtained by positive selection for CCR7 among CD45RO-negative cells, yielding a CD45RA+CCR7+ population from which TemRA cells were excluded. Donors were healthy HIV-negative adults with no recently reported acute infections or vaccinations. Every donor was a Caucasian adult living in Nashville, Tennessee, USA. Blood was obtained by leukapheresis, after which PBMCs were separated by Ficoll-Histopaque density gradient centrifugation and cryopreserved in liquid nitrogen vapor phase. Analytical flow cytometry was used to check the purity and quantity of each magnetically sorted T cell population. Genomic DNA was isolated from each sorted fraction and quantified by UV absorbance on a Nanodrop 2000c.

General conclusions and limits of the study: Clonotypes shared by all four sorted-subset donors showed higher generation probabilities than non-shared clonotypes. Sampling was restricted to blood, and TCR repertoires in tissues likely differ from the TCR repertoires found in blood. Even with the large sequencing depth, rarefaction of the sorted-subset datasets indicated that sequencing was incomplete. Naive subsets generally had larger estimated clonotype richness than memory subsets did. Sharing across a few donors was observed for around 5% of naive CD4, over 3% of naive CD8, 2% to 2.5% of memory CD4, and less than 0.45% of memory CD8 clonotypes. The genetic and exposure-history diversity represented was limited by the small number of donors. Pairwise subsampling indicated that sequencing depth was expected to affect the degree of clonotype sharing among donors.

Details on this clone: Its antigen specificity is not known. Per-base quality was not reported, and no clone a single base away is much larger than it.

Sequenced material: naive CD8+ T cells sorted from blood. The cell subset or site label, read with the paper, signifies: CD45RA+CCR7+. The source of this sequence is a woman aged 25 to 39 in good health. The sequence is built from TRBV27 and TRBJ1-5; the D gene identity is not certain. CDR3 protein: CASGVIGNNQPQHF. The DNA is as follows: TGTGCCAGCGGTGTTATAGGGAACAATCAGCCCCAGCATTTT.